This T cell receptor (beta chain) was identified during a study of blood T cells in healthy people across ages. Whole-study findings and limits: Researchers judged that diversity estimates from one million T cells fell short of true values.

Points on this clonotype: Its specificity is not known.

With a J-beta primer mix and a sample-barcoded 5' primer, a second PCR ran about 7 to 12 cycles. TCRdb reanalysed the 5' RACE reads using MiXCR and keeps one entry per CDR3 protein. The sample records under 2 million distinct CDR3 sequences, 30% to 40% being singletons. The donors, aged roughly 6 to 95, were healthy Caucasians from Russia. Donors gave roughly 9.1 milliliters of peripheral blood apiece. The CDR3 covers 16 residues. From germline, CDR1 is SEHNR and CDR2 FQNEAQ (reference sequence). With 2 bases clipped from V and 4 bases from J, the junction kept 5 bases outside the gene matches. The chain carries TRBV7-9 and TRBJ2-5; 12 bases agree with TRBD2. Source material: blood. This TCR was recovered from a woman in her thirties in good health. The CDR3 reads CASSLPGLAGRETQYF. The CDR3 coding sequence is TGTGCCAGCAGCTTACCGGGACTAGCGGGCCGAGAGACCCAGTACTTC.